This T cell receptor (beta chain) derives from a study of blood T cell repertoires in COVID-19. Overall study: PBMCs, B-cell-depleted T cells, or T cells were the source of the cDNA or gDNA that made up the material.

The junction had 9 bases not matched to a gene; V was cut back by 7 bases and J by 10 bases. Germline CDR1 is MNHEY and CDR2 is SMNVEV (reference sequence). The CDR3 runs to 14 residues. Produced via immunoSEQ multiplex PCR; TCRdb's table is partial and in-frame only. This table holds about 150,000 clones, more than 85% found once. This clonotype was obtained from a woman in her 70s with acute or convalescent COVID-19. Input material: peripheral blood. The rearrangement uses TRBV27 and TRBJ1-6, with TRBD1 matching 8 bases. The CDR3 sequence: CASTEHRGFSPLHF. CDR3 in DNA: TGTGCCAGCACCGAACACAGGGGGTTCTCACCCCTCCACTTT.